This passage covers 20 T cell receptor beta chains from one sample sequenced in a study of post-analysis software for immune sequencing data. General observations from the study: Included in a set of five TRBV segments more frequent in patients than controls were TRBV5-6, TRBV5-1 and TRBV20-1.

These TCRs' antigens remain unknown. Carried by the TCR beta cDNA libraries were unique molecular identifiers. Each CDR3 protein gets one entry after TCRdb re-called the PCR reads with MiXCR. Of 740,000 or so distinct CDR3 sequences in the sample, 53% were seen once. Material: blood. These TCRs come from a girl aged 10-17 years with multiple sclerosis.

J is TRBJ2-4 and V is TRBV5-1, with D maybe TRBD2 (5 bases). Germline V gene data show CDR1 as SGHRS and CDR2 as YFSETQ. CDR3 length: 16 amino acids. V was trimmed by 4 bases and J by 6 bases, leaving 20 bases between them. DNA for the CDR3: TGCGCCAGCAGCAACGGTGGTGAGGGATGGGGAAACATTCAGTACTTC. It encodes CASSNGGEGWGNIQYF.

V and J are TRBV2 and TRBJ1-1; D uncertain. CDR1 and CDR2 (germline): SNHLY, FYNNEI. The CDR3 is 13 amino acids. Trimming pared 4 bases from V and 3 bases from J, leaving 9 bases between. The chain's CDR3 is CASSADVHTEAFF. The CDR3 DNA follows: TGTGCCAGCAGTGCGGACGTCCACACTGAAGCTTTCTTT.

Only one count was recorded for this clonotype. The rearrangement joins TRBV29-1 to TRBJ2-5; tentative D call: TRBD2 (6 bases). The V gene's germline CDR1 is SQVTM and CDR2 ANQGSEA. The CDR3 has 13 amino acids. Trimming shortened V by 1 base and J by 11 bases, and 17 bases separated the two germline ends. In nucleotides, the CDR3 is TGCAGCGTTGAAGTCGGGGGTCGGAACGGGCAGTACTTC. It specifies CSVEVGGRNGQYF.

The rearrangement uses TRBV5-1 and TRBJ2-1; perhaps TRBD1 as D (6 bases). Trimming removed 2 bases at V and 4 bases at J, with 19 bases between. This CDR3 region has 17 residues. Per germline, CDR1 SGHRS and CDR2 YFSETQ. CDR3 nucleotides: TGCGCCAGCAGCTTACCCCCTGGCCAGGGGTTGTACAATGAGCAGTTCTTC. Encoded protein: CASSLPPGQGLYNEQFF.

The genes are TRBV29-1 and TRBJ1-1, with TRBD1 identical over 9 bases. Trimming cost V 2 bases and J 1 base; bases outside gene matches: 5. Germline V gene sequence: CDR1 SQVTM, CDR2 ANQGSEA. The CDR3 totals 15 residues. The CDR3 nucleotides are TGCAGCGTTGAACCCCCGGGACAGGGGAACACTGAAGCTTTCTTT. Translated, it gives CSVEPPGQGNTEAFF.

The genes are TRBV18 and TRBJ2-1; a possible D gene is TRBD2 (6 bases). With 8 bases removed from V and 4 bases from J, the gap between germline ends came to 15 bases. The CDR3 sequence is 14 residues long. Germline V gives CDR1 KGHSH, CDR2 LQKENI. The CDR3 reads CASTPPGLYNEQFF. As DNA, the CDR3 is TGTGCCAGCACCCCCCCCGGACTATACAATGAGCAGTTCTTC.

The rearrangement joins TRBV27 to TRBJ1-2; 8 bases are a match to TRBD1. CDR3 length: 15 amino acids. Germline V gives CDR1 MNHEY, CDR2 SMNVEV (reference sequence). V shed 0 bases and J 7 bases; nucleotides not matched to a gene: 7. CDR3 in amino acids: CASSLSGQGARGYTF. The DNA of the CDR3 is TGTGCCAGCAGTTTATCGGGCCAGGGGGCGCGTGGCTACACCTTC.

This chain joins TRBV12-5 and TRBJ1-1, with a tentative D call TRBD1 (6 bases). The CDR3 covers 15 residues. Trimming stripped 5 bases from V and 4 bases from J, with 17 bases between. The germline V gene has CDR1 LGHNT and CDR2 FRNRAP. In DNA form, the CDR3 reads TGTGCTAGTGGTGTATCTAACAGGGTTGCCACTGAAGCTTTCTTT. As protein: CASGVSNRVATEAFF.

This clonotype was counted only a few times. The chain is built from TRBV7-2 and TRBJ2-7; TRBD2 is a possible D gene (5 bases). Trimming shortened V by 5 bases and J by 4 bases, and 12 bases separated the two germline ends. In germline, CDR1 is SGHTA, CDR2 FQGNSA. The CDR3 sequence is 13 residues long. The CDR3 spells CASSQRAGYEQYF. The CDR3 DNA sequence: TGTGCCAGCAGCCAGAGGGCCGGGTACGAGCAGTACTTC.

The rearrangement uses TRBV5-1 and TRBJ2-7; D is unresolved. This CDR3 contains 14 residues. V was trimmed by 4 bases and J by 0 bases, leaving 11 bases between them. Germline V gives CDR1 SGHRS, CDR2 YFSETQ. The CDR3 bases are TGCGCCAGCAGCCCAAGGCTGAACTCCTACGAGCAGTACTTC. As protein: CASSPRLNSYEQYF.

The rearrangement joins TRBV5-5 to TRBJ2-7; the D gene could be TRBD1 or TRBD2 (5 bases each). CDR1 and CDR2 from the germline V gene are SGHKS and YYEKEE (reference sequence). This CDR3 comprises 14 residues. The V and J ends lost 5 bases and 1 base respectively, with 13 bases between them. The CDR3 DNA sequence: TGTGCCAGCAGTTTCCGGGACCCATCCTACGAGCAGTACTTC. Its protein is CASSFRDPSYEQYF.

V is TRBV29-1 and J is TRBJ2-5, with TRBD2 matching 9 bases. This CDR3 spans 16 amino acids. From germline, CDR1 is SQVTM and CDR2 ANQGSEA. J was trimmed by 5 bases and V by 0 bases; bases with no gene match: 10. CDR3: CSVEDPGREGYETQYF. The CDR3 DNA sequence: TGCAGCGTTGAAGATCCTGGGCGGGAGGGGTATGAGACCCAGTACTTC. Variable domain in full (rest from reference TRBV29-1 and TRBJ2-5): SAVISQKPSRDICQRGTSLTIQCQVDSQVTMMFWYRQQPGQSLTLIATANQGSEATYESGFVIDKFPISRPNLTFSTLTVSNMSPEDSSIYLCSVEDPGREGYETQYFGPGTRLLVL.

CDR3 in amino acids: CASSLGGGHYGYTF. The CDR3 DNA is TGTGCCAGCAGCTTAGGAGGGGGACATTACGGCTACACCTTC. This sequence joins TRBV7-9 and TRBJ1-2; D possibly corresponds to TRBD1 (6 bases). Germline-derived CDR1 and CDR2 are SEHNR and FQNEAQ (reference sequence). The CDR3 length is 14 residues. Trimming left V 1 base short and J 8 bases short, with 14 bases between.

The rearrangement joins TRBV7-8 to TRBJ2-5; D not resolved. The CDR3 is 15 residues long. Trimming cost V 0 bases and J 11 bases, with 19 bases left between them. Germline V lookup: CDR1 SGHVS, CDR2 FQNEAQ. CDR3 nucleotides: TGTGCCAGCAGCTTAGCGAGCGTCGCGCGCCCGGAGCAGTACTTC. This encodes CASSLASVARPEQYF.

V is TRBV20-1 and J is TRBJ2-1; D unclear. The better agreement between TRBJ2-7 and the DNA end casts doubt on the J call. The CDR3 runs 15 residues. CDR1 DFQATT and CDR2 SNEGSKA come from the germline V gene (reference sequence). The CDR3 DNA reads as TGCAGTGCTAGAGGGAGACATAGTGGGGTGGGGGAGCAGTACTTC. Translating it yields CSARGRHSGVGEQYF.

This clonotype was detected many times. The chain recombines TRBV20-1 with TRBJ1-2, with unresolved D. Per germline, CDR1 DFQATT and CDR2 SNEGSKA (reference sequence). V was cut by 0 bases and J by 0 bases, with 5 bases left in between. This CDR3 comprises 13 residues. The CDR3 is CSARDVANYGYTF. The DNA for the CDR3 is TGCAGTGCTAGAGATGTAGCTAACTATGGCTACACCTTC.

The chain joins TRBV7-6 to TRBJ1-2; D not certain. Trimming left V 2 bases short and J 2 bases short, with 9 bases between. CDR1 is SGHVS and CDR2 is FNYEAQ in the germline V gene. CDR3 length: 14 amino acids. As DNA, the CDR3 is TGTGCCAGCAGCTTACTCCCGGACAACTATGGCTACACCTTC. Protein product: CASSLLPDNYGYTF.

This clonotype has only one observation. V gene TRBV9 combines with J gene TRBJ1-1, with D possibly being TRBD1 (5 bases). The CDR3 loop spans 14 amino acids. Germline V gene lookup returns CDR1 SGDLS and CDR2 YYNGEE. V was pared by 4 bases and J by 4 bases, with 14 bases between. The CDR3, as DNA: TGTGCCAGCAGCTCGGGACGGATCAGCACTGAAGCTTTCTTT. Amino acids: CASSSGRISTEAFF.

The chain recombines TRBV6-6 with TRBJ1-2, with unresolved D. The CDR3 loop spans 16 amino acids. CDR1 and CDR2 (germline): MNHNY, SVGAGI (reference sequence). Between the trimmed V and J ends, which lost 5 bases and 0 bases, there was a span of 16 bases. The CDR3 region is CASSKFDGKPNYGYTF. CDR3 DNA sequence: TGTGCCAGCAGTAAATTCGACGGGAAGCCTAACTATGGCTACACCTTC.

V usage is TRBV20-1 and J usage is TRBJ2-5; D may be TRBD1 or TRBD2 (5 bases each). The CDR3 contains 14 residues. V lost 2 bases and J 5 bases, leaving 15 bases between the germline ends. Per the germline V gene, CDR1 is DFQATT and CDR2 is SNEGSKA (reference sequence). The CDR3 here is CSARSGAVTETQYF. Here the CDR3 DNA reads TGCAGTGCTAGATCCGGGGCCGTGACCGAGACCCAGTACTTC.